This passage covers 14 T cell receptor beta chains from one sample sequenced in a study of shared clonotypes between healthy human individuals. The assay was immunoSEQ multiplex PCR, and TCRdb's table has in-frame clones only and misses some. The table lists around 2.3 million clones, approximately 96% of them singletons, with around 0.13% in the top ten. The source material was naive CD4+ T cells sorted from blood. Subset of the sample: CD45RA+ positively selected. Receptors were obtained from a man between 18 and 29 years old in good health.

The chain links TRBV11-3 to TRBJ2-3; 12 bases agree with TRBD2. V shed 1 base and J 6 bases; nucleotides not matched to a gene: 2. Germline lookup yields CDR1 SGHNT and CDR2 YENEEA. This CDR3 is built from 15 residues. CDR3: CASSLGLAGVDTQYF. The CDR3 DNA follows: TGTGCCAGCAGCTTAGGACTAGCGGGGGTTGATACGCAGTATTTT.

This chain uses TRBV5-6 with TRBJ2-7; D unclear. The CDR3 is made up of 16 amino acids. V was shortened by 4 bases and J by 0 bases, with 17 bases between the two germline ends. CDR1 and CDR2 from the germline V gene are SGHDT and YYEEEE. Here the CDR3 DNA reads TGTGCCAGCAGCCCCAGAGGCTTCTCCTACTCCTACGAGCAGTACTTC. Its translation: CASSPRGFSYSYEQYF.

The J gene is TRBJ2-1, the V gene TRBV19, with TRBD2 matching 9 bases. Germline assignment: CDR1 LNHDA and CDR2 SQIVND (reference sequence). The V gene end was trimmed by 3 bases and the J gene end by 5 bases; junction bases not matched to a gene: 5. The CDR3 spans 15 residues. As DNA, the CDR3 is TGTGCCAGTAGTATCGCGCGGGAGGGCCACAATGAGCAGTTCTTC. Its protein is CASSIAREGHNEQFF.

This chain links TRBV6-6 with TRBJ2-1, with 13 bases that match TRBD2. The V segment lost 2 bases and the J segment 9 bases; nucleotides outside the gene matches: 4. Germline V gene data show CDR1 as MNHNY and CDR2 as SVGAGI (reference sequence). CDR3 length: 15 amino acids. Here the CDR3 DNA reads TGTGCCAGCAGTTACCTGGGACTAGCGGGGTCTGAGCAGTTCTTC. Translating it yields CASSYLGLAGSEQFF.

In DNA form, the CDR3 reads TGTGCCAGCAGCGTAGGGTTCGGGCCGGAGACCATATATTTT. Encoded protein: CASSVGFGPETIYF. The rearrangement joins TRBV9 to TRBJ1-3; D gene ambiguous. The V end was cut by 0 bases, the J end by 10 bases, with 14 bases between. The CDR3 consists of 14 residues. Germline CDR1 reads SGDLS; CDR2 reads YYNGEE.

V gene TRBV5-1 combines with J gene TRBJ2-1, with unresolved D. The germline CDR1 and CDR2 sequences are SGHRS and YFSETQ. This CDR3 contains 17 residues. V lost 6 bases and J lost 3, with 22 bases in between. The CDR3 protein is CASTGSGGLKSYNEQFF. CDR3 nucleotide sequence: TGCGCCAGCACAGGCTCGGGTGGGCTGAAGAGCTACAATGAGCAGTTCTTC.

On this clone itself: At the DNA level, this CDR3 is encoded by other sequences in the same sample as well. The rearrangement uses TRBV7-2 and TRBJ2-7, with 8 bases that match TRBD2. From germline, CDR1 is SGHTA and CDR2 FQGNSA. Trimming cost V 1 base and J 2 bases; bases outside gene matches: 4. The CDR3 runs to 15 residues. The DNA of the CDR3 is TGTGCCAGCAGCTTAGACCTAGCGGGCGCCTACGAGCAGTACTTC. Encoded protein: CASSLDLAGAYEQYF.

V and J are TRBV18 and TRBJ2-7; D call uncertain. V shed 5 bases and J shed 0 bases, with 11 bases lying between them. The CDR3 contains 14 residues. Germline V gene lookup returns CDR1 KGHSH and CDR2 LQKENI. CDR3 sequence (DNA): TGTGCCAGCTCATCCGAAGGCCTCTCCTACGAGCAGTACTTC. This translates into CASSSEGLSYEQYF.

The gene calls are TRBV7-2 and TRBJ2-1; D is uncertain. V dropped 1 base and J dropped 6 bases, with 10 bases sitting between them. The germline V gene encodes CDR1 SGHTA and CDR2 FQGNSA. The CDR3 extends over 14 amino acids. The CDR3 protein is CASSLVGLINEQFF. In nucleotides, the CDR3 is TGTGCCAGCAGCTTAGTTGGGCTTATCAATGAGCAGTTCTTC.

This clone was seen only once. The chain links TRBV5-4 to TRBJ1-3; D might be TRBD1 (6 bases). Germline V gene sequence: CDR1 SGHNT, CDR2 YYREEE (reference sequence). Trimming pared 0 bases from V and 4 bases from J, leaving 11 bases between. The length of the CDR3 is 15 residues. The CDR3 is CASSLGGAIGNTIYF. DNA of the CDR3: TGTGCCAGCAGCTTGGGGGGGGCTATAGGAAACACCATATATTTT.

In regard to this clone: The same CDR3 can be traced to other DNA sequences in this sample. This chain joins TRBV10-3 and TRBJ2-7; D is unclear. The V gene's germline CDR1 is ENHRY and CDR2 SYGVKD. Deletions cut 6 bases from V and 0 bases from J, with 3 bases between. This CDR3 has 11 amino acids. CDR3 DNA sequence: TGTGCCATCAGGAGCTCCTACGAGCAGTACTTC. Translating gives CAIRSSYEQYF.

The chain is built from TRBV28 and TRBJ1-1; the D gene is possibly TRBD1 (5 bases). The CDR3 length is 16 residues. Trimming took 3 bases from V and 4 from J, leaving 18 bases between them. The V gene's germline CDR1 is MDHEN and CDR2 SYDVKM. CDR3 DNA sequence: TGTGCCAGCAGTTTTAGGGACCTCCTTGGGGGCACTGAAGCTTTCTTT. It is translated as CASSFRDLLGGTEAFF. The full variable domain, in which reference TRBV28 and TRBJ1-1 provide the parts outside the CDR3, is DVKVTQSSRYLVKRTGEKVFLECVQDMDHENMFWYRQDPGLGLRLIYFSYDVKMKEKGDIPEGYSVSREKKERFSLILESASTNQTSMYLCASSFRDLLGGTEAFFGQGTRLTVV.

This rearrangement joins TRBV4-1 to TRBJ1-5, with a tentative D call TRBD1 (6 bases). Deletions cut 4 bases from V and 3 bases from J, with 19 bases between. Per germline, CDR1 MGHRA and CDR2 YSYEKL. The CDR3 extends over 17 amino acids. DNA for the CDR3: TGCGCCAGCAGCCTTTGGGGGATACAGGGTTTCAATCAGCCCCAGCATTTT. Translation: CASSLWGIQGFNQPQHF.

V gene TRBV10-3 combines with J gene TRBJ2-6, with 7 bases fitting TRBD1. Germline-derived CDR1 and CDR2 are ENHRY and SYGVKD. The V segment lost 2 bases and the J segment 0 bases; nucleotides outside the gene matches: 13. The CDR3 has 20 amino acids. For the CDR3, the DNA is TGTGCCATCAGTGAGGGGACAGCCCTAGGTTCACGCTCTGGGGCCAACGTCCTGACTTTC. Its translation: CAISEGTALGSRSGANVLTF.